This TCR beta chain was recorded in a study of T cells in Graves' hyperthyroidism and ophthalmopathy. Using RNA transcripts as the source, TCR beta CDR3 regions were amplified. A set of HTBI primers served as the primers for a first-round RT-PCR of the TCR CDR3. In TCRdb, the multiplex PCR reads were re-called with MiXCR into one record per CDR3 protein. The sample has 400,000 to 450,000 distinct CDR3 sequences; under 15% are singletons. A roughly 10 ml volume of fresh peripheral blood provided the PBMCs. The CDR3 is 14 amino acids. Germline V CDR1 and CDR2: LGHDT, YNNKEL (reference sequence). Deletions cut 5 bases from V and 5 bases from J, with 12 bases between. Many counts were recorded for this clonotype.

Source material: blood. This TCR was recovered from a man aged 18-30 years with Graves' ophthalmopathy. The chain links TRBV3-1 to TRBJ1-4; weak D call: TRBD1 (5 bases). The CDR3 loop is CASSTRDYNEKLFF. CDR3 sequence (DNA): TGTGCCAGCAGCACTCGGGACTACAATGAAAAACTGTTTTTT.